The rows below give T cell receptor beta chains drawn from one sample of a study of blood T cell repertoires in COVID-19. TCRdb's copy holds only in-frame clones and misses some; the assay was immunoSEQ multiplex PCR. The profile shows some 99,000 clones, about 90% of them singletons. Material: peripheral blood. The receptor set was obtained from a human donor in a cohort sampled during active COVID-19. CDR3s leave out the opening cysteine and the closing phenylalanine or tryptophan. Fields, in order: J gene, V gene, CDR3 protein.

J gene: TRBJ1-1; V gene: TRBV27; CDR3 protein: ASSLSSFTVYTEAF
J gene: TRBJ2-1; V gene: TRBV2; CDR3 protein: ASSEARASGRASPTNEQF
J gene: TRBJ2-1; V gene: TRBV5-1; CDR3 protein: ASSNPSAYNEQF
J gene: TRBJ1-3; V gene: TRBV5-5; CDR3 protein: ASGRRTGEGRSGNTIY
J gene: TRBJ2-7; V gene: TRBV2; CDR3 protein: ASVSNRGFYEQY
J gene: TRBJ1-2; V gene: TRBV7-3; CDR3 protein: ASSTGQGAIHGYT
J gene: TRBJ2-1; V gene: TRBV7-3; CDR3 protein: ASSVGQTVGEQF
J gene: TRBJ2-1; V gene: TRBV19; CDR3 protein: ASRGLAGGRGYNEQF
J gene: TRBJ1-3; V gene: TRBV2; CDR3 protein: ASAVNSGNTIY
J gene: TRBJ1-5; V gene: TRBV4-1; CDR3 protein: ASSQAGGNQPQH
J gene: TRBJ2-3; V gene: TRBV24-1; CDR3 protein: ATSDSRGFGTDTQY
J gene: TRBJ2-7; V gene: TRBV7-3; CDR3 protein: ASSQFETGTLGSSYEQY
J gene: TRBJ2-7; V gene: TRBV11-2; CDR3 protein: ASSPTGVDYEQY
J gene: TRBJ2-6; V gene: TRBV29-1; CDR3 protein: SGPGTGRGANVLT
J gene: TRBJ2-1; V gene: TRBV5-5; CDR3 protein: ASSRGGTYNEQF
J gene: TRBJ2-3; V gene: TRBV9; CDR3 protein: ASSVVGSDTQY
J gene: TRBJ2-2; V gene: TRBV19; CDR3 protein: ASSMMEQGASWGTGELF
J gene: TRBJ2-7; V gene: TRBV7-2; CDR3 protein: ASSATGQTYEQY
J gene: TRBJ2-1; V gene: TRBV7-3; CDR3 protein: ASSLALAASYNEQF
J gene: TRBJ2-7; V gene: TRBV5-1; CDR3 protein: ASSPGTGAGLSYEQY
J gene: TRBJ2-5; V gene: TRBV5-1; CDR3 protein: ASSLVASGGAGETQY
J gene: TRBJ2-3; V gene: TRBV18; CDR3 protein: ASSPPLQGSQMQY
J gene: TRBJ1-6; V gene: TRBV7-3; CDR3 protein: ASSSQSYSPLH
J gene: TRBJ2-3; V gene: TRBV9; CDR3 protein: ASSPPESPRGDTQY
J gene: TRBJ2-5; V gene: TRBV4-1; CDR3 protein: ASSQPATGVGETQY
J gene: TRBJ1-2; V gene: TRBV14; CDR3 protein: ASSRRGGPLIGYT
J gene: TRBJ2-3; V gene: TRBV24-1; CDR3 protein: ATSDFSVDIPDTQY
J gene: TRBJ2-3; V gene: TRBV18; CDR3 protein: ASSPNSGIHTSRAQY
J gene: TRBJ2-2; V gene: TRBV28; CDR3 protein: ATRWGAGELF
J gene: TRBJ2-3; V gene: TRBV2; CDR3 protein: ASSGDREKGDTQY
J gene: TRBJ1-2; V gene: TRBV11-3; CDR3 protein: ASSPQAGDYGYT
J gene: TRBJ2-2; V gene: TRBV15; CDR3 protein: ATSRYRAGSTGELF
J gene: TRBJ1-3; V gene: TRBV19; CDR3 protein: ASSAIIDSSGNTIY
J gene: TRBJ2-5; V gene: TRBV11-3; CDR3 protein: ASSLAGAGPETQY
J gene: TRBJ1-2; V gene: TRBV29-1; CDR3 protein: SISAPRGNYGYT
J gene: TRBJ1-4; V gene: TRBV15; CDR3 protein: ATSRDYQEKLF
J gene: TRBJ2-2; V gene: TRBV5-1; CDR3 protein: ASSPTGRTGELF
J gene: TRBJ1-1; V gene: TRBV6-5; CDR3 protein: ASTAGRGRHTEAF
J gene: TRBJ1-5; V gene: TRBV19; CDR3 protein: ASSIVGSGQPQH
J gene: TRBJ2-1; V gene: TRBV5-1; CDR3 protein: ASSLAGVPYNEQF
J gene: TRBJ2-3; V gene: TRBV11-3; CDR3 protein: ASSLGTTPTDTQY
J gene: TRBJ2-7; V gene: TRBV6-6; CDR3 protein: ASSFRQGGINEQY